The 24 T cell receptor beta chains in this list originate from one sample, sequenced in a study of blood T cell repertoires in COVID-19. Assay used: immunoSEQ multiplex PCR; TCRdb lists only in-frame clones, some missing. The sample shows fewer than 400,000 clones, 80% to 90% of them seen only once. Sequenced material: PBMCs or T cells enriched from blood (not recorded which). The source of these receptors is a man aged 30-40 years who had recovered from COVID-19.

The chain employs TRBV24-1 and TRBJ2-3; D not resolved. The germline V gene encodes CDR1 KGHDR and CDR2 SFDVKD. Trimming left V 3 bases short and J 3 bases short, with 6 bases between. The CDR3 consists of 13 residues. The CDR3 is CATSDRVTDTQYF. The CDR3 DNA reads TGTGCCACCAGTGATCGGGTTACAGATACGCAGTATTTT.

The chain recombines TRBV27 with TRBJ1-5; 10 nucleotides align to TRBD1. Per the germline V gene, CDR1 is MNHEY and CDR2 is SMNVEV (reference sequence). Trimming cost V 6 bases and J 7 bases; bases outside gene matches: 18. This CDR3 spans 18 amino acids. The CDR3 is CASSRYSTGTGDVQPQHF. The CDR3 nucleotides are TGTGCCAGCAGCCGATACTCCACAGGGACAGGGGATGTGCAGCCCCAGCATTTT.

The V gene is TRBV6-1, the J gene TRBJ2-1; 13 bases fit TRBD2. From germline, CDR1 is MNHNS and CDR2 SASEGT. V gave up 2 bases and J gave up 8 bases; unmatched junction bases: 3. This CDR3 contains 15 residues. The CDR3 DNA is TGTGCCAGCAGTGAAACTAGCGGGGGGGCCGATGAGCAGTTCTTC. Translating gives CASSETSGGADEQFF.

This sequence joins TRBV27 and TRBJ2-3, with TRBD1 identical over 10 bases. Trimming took 6 bases from V and 4 from J; bases not matched to a gene: 4. This CDR3 comprises 14 residues. The germline V gene encodes CDR1 MNHEY and CDR2 SMNVEV (reference sequence). CDR3: CASRRGQGADTQYF. CDR3 bases: TGTGCCAGCAGACGAGGACAGGGGGCAGATACGCAGTATTTT.

This rearrangement joins TRBV11-2 to TRBJ1-2; TRBD1 agrees at 9 bases. The CDR3 length is 18 residues. Trimming removed 4 bases from V and 5 bases from J; junction bases left unmatched: 17. Germline CDR1 is SGHAT and CDR2 is FQNNGV. DNA for the CDR3: TGTGCCAGCAGCTCGTTAGGGGTCCGGGACAGGGCATATTATGGCTACACCTTC. It is translated as CASSSLGVRDRAYYGYTF.

The J gene is TRBJ2-7, the V gene TRBV6-5, with TRBD2 identical over 10 bases. The length of the CDR3 is 15 residues. With V trimmed by 6 bases and J by 0 bases, 5 bases remained unmatched. CDR1 MNHEY and CDR2 SVGAGI come from the germline V gene. The CDR3 coding sequence is TGTGCCAGCAGCACTAGCGGGGTCCGCTCCTACGAGCAGTACTTC. Its protein is CASSTSGVRSYEQYF.

V and J are TRBV7-9 and TRBJ2-7, with 7 nucleotides matching TRBD1. The ends lost 1 base at V and 2 bases at J; junction bases unmatched: 5. The CDR3 length is 15 residues. In germline, CDR1 is SEHNR, CDR2 FQNEAQ (reference sequence). The CDR3 loop reads CASSLGTGFAYEQYF. The CDR3 region has the DNA TGTGCCAGCAGCTTAGGGACAGGATTTGCCTACGAGCAGTACTTC.

This clone was seen more than once but under ten times. The rearrangement links TRBV7-3 to TRBJ2-7; 7 nucleotides agree with TRBD1. Germline CDR1 and CDR2: SGHTA and FQGTGA. The V gene end was trimmed by 5 bases and the J gene end by 3 bases; junction bases not matched to a gene: 10. The CDR3 loop spans 15 amino acids. The CDR3 nucleotides read TGTGCCAGCAGCCTACGGACAGGTGGAAACTACGAGCAGTACTTC. As protein: CASSLRTGGNYEQYF.

The chain uses TRBV27 and TRBJ2-7; no clear D. Per germline, CDR1 MNHEY and CDR2 SMNVEV (reference sequence). With 6 bases removed from V and 1 base from J, the gap between germline ends came to 16 bases. The CDR3 has 15 amino acids. The CDR3 loop is CASSLTGLISYEQYF. DNA of the CDR3: TGTGCCAGCAGCCTGACCGGGTTGATATCCTACGAGCAGTACTTC.

The CDR3 bases are TGTGCCAGCAGTTACCCCGGACAGGTGACTCAGCCCCAGCATTTT. It translates to CASSYPGQVTQPQHF. The V call is TRBV6-5, the J call TRBJ1-5; 7 bases fit TRBD1. Germline loops: CDR1 MNHEY, CDR2 SVGAGI. V shed 2 bases and J 6 bases; nucleotides not matched to a gene: 7. CDR3 length: 15 amino acids.

The chain is built from TRBV5-1 and TRBJ1-2; D might be TRBD1 (6 bases). V lost 5 bases and J lost 7, with 12 bases in between. CDR1 and CDR2 (germline): SGHRS, YFSETQ. The CDR3 runs 12 residues. The CDR3 DNA follows: TGCGCCAGCAGTTCTACAGGGTTTGGCTACACCTTC. This gives the protein CASSSTGFGYTF.

The genes are TRBV28 and TRBJ1-4; 12 bases match TRBD1. Trimming removed 6 bases from V and 8 bases from J; junction bases left unmatched: 10. Germline V gene lookup returns CDR1 MDHEN and CDR2 SYDVKM. The CDR3 is made up of 16 amino acids. CDR3 DNA sequence: TGTGCCAGCAGCACCACCCGGGACAGGGGGCGGGAAAAACTGTTTTTT. Protein sequence: CASSTTRDRGREKLFF.

This rearrangement joins TRBV5-1 to TRBJ1-1; no clear D gene. Germline V lookup: CDR1 SGHRS, CDR2 YFSETQ. The V end lost 2 bases, the J end lost 1 base, and 6 bases lay between the germline ends. This CDR3 is 13 amino acids long. Here the CDR3 reads CASSFPENTEAFF. The CDR3 DNA is TGCGCCAGCAGCTTTCCAGAGAACACTGAAGCTTTCTTT.

The chain combines TRBV5-1 with TRBJ1-1; 10 bases are shared with TRBD1. Germline V gene sequence: CDR1 SGHRS, CDR2 YFSETQ. V gave up 3 bases and J gave up 6 bases; unmatched junction bases: 2. The CDR3 runs 13 residues. CDR3 DNA: TGCGCCAGCAGCTACGGACAGGGGGCTGAAGCTTTCTTT. It codes for CASSYGQGAEAFF.

This sequence joins TRBV28 and TRBJ1-3, with 7 bases lining up with TRBD1. The germline gives CDR1 MDHEN, CDR2 SYDVKM. The CDR3 totals 15 residues. V lost 5 bases and J lost 0; bases outside the gene matches: 4. The CDR3 sequence: CASSLGQPSGNTIYF. CDR3 nucleotides: TGTGCCAGCAGTCTGGGACAGCCCTCTGGAAACACCATATATTTT.

The V and J genes are TRBV6-5 and TRBJ2-4, with D tentatively TRBD2 (5 bases). Germline CDR1 MNHEY, CDR2 SVGAGI. V gave up 8 bases and J gave up 9 bases, with 14 bases separating them. The CDR3 spans 12 residues. The CDR3: CASYAGEGIQYF. The CDR3 DNA sequence: TGTGCCAGCTATGCCGGAGAGGGCATTCAGTACTTC.

The chain has TRBV21-1 and TRBJ2-7; TRBD1 is the table's D call, not checked against the DNA. TRBV21-1 is flagged as a pseudogene. CDR3 length: 15 residues. The DNA for the CDR3 is TGTGCCAGCAGCATGGCCGGGACAGGGATATACGAGCAGTACTTC. Translating it yields CASSMAGTGIYEQYF.

The V and J genes are TRBV5-1 and TRBJ2-5, with D unresolved. The CDR3 has 14 residues. The V gene's germline CDR1 is SGHRS and CDR2 YFSETQ. V dropped 1 base and J dropped 3 bases, with 10 bases sitting between them. CDR3 in amino acids: CASSLFTFEETQYF. The CDR3 region has the DNA TGCGCCAGCAGCTTGTTCACATTCGAAGAGACCCAGTACTTC.

This chain uses TRBV19 with TRBJ1-3, with D maybe TRBD1 (6 bases). The germline V and J ends were trimmed by 2 bases and 4 bases, with 12 bases remaining between them. The V gene's germline CDR1 is LNHDA and CDR2 SQIVND (reference sequence). The CDR3 sequence is 15 residues long. In nucleotides, the CDR3 is TGTGCCAGTAGTATATCCAGGGGATCCGGAAACACCATATATTTT. Amino acids: CASSISRGSGNTIYF. Using reference TRBV19 and TRBJ1-3 for the parts outside the CDR3, the full variable domain is DGGITQSPKYLFRKEGQNVTLSCEQNLNHDAMYWYRQDPGQGLRLIYYSQIVNDFQKGDIAEGYSVSREKKESFPLTVTSAQKNPTAFYLCASSISRGSGNTIYFGEGSWLTVV.

The CDR3 reads CSGARITEAFF. CDR3 bases: TGCAGCGGCGCGAGGATCACTGAAGCTTTCTTT. The genes are TRBV29-1 and TRBJ1-1; no firm D call. Germline CDR1 and CDR2: SQVTM and ANQGSEA. The CDR3 consists of 11 residues. V dropped 7 bases and J dropped 4 bases, with 10 bases sitting between them.

J is TRBJ2-4 and V is TRBV24-1; 9 bases are shared with TRBD1. The V gene's germline CDR1 is KGHDR and CDR2 SFDVKD. J gave up 1 base and V 4 bases, and 7 bases lay outside the gene matches. The CDR3 is 17 residues long. The CDR3 DNA follows: TGTGCCACCAGTGAGTCGACAGGGGGTCCCGCCAAAAACATTCAGTACTTC. It is translated as CATSESTGGPAKNIQYF.

The CDR3 is CATTRDATNEKLFF. The DNA for the CDR3 is TGTGCCACCACGAGAGATGCAACTAATGAAAAACTGTTTTTT. The chain combines TRBV5-6 with TRBJ1-4; no firm D call. Germline V gene data show CDR1 as SGHDT and CDR2 as YYEEEE. Deletions cut 9 bases from V and 0 bases from J, with 12 bases between. The CDR3 is 14 residues long.

This chain connects TRBV7-9 to TRBJ2-6; perhaps TRBD1 as D (5 bases). The CDR3 sequence is 17 residues long. The germline V gene encodes CDR1 SEHNR and CDR2 FQNEAQ (reference sequence). V lost 1 base and J 1 base, leaving 11 bases between the germline ends. The CDR3 region is CASSLVIRGSGANVLTF. The CDR3 DNA reads TGTGCCAGCAGCTTAGTGATAAGGGGTTCTGGGGCCAACGTCCTGACTTTC.

This sequence joins TRBV5-1 and TRBJ1-1; D might be TRBD1 (5 bases). Trimming removed 0 bases at V and 10 bases at J, with 16 bases between. The CDR3 sequence is 14 residues long. Per germline, CDR1 SGHRS and CDR2 YFSETQ. CDR3 bases: TGCGCCAGCAGCTTGGAGGCCCAGGGCCGTGTAGCTTTCTTT. It specifies CASSLEAQGRVAFF. Full variable domain (rest looked up from reference TRBV5-1 and TRBJ1-1): KAGVTQTPRYLIKTRGQQVTLSCSPISGHRSVSWYQQTPGQGLQFLFEYFSETQRNKGNFPGRFSGRQFSNSRSEMNVSTLELGDSALYLCASSLEAQGRVAFFGQGTRLTVV.